This T cell receptor beta chain originates from a study of Graves' ophthalmopathy and Graves' hyperthyroidism. Turning to the study itself: Investigators collected peripheral blood at initial diagnosis, before any treatment was given.

RNA transcripts yielded amplified TCR beta CDR3 regions. HTBI primers were employed in first-round RT-PCR, then a second-round multiplex PCR followed. TCRdb redid the calling of the multiplex PCR reads with MiXCR, one entry per CDR3 protein. The sample yields 200,000 to 250,000 distinct CDR3 sequences, around 50% seen once. Trimming removed 3 bases at V and 0 bases at J, with 9 bases between. The CDR3 spans 15 residues. In its sample, this clonotype was seen a few times. The sample comprised peripheral blood. The sequence derives from an adult man with Graves' ophthalmopathy. The chain uses TRBV12-3 or TRBV12-4 and TRBJ1-3, with D tentatively TRBD1 (5 bases). This CDR3 is CASSFNGGSGNTIYF. CDR3 nucleotide sequence: TGTGCCAGCAGTTTTAATGGGGGCTCTGGAAACACCATATATTTT.